These 22 T cell receptor beta chains originate from one sample sequenced in a study of blood T cell repertoires in COVID-19. The data were produced by immunoSEQ multiplex PCR, yet TCRdb's version contains in-frame clones alone and is incomplete. Of 75,000 to 90,000 clones listed, 75% to 90% are singletons. Input material: peripheral blood. The receptor set was obtained from a woman between 40 and 55 years old with active or convalescent COVID-19.

This CDR3 is CAASPWGGQETQYF. The CDR3 DNA follows: TGTGCCGCCTCACCGTGGGGGGGCCAAGAGACCCAGTACTTC. The J gene is TRBJ2-5, the V gene TRBV28, with 7 positions matching TRBD2. Losses at the gene ends were 11 bases for V and 1 base for J; bases not matched to a gene: 10. The germline V gene encodes CDR1 MDHEN and CDR2 SYDVKM. The CDR3 has 14 amino acids. Filled out from reference TRBV28 and TRBJ2-5, the complete variable domain reads DVKVTQSSRYLVKRTGEKVFLECVQDMDHENMFWYRQDPGLGLRLIYFSYDVKMKEKGDIPEGYSVSREKKERFSLILESASTNQTSMYLCAASPWGGQETQYFGPGTRLLVL.

This clone occurred once. This chain uses TRBV18 with TRBJ2-1; 13 bases are shared with TRBD2. J was trimmed by 3 bases and V by 5 bases; bases with no gene match: 7. CDR1 and CDR2 from the germline V gene are KGHSH and LQKENI. The CDR3 loop spans 17 amino acids. CDR3 protein: CASSSGLAGPIYNEQFF. The CDR3, as DNA: TGTGCCAGCTCATCGGGACTAGCGGGACCGATCTACAATGAGCAGTTCTTC.

This clone was seen once. This chain joins TRBV3-1 (or the pseudogene TRBV3-2) and TRBJ2-3; 10 positions match TRBD2. The CDR3 totals 20 residues. Germline assignment: CDR1 LGHDT and CDR2 YNNKEL (reference sequence). The V and J ends lost 2 bases and 4 bases, in that order; junction bases with no gene match: 18. This CDR3 is CASSQNIRASGSPGADTQYF. CDR3 bases: TGTGCCAGCAGCCAAAATATCAGGGCTAGCGGGAGTCCAGGTGCAGATACGCAGTATTTT.

V gene TRBV5-1 combines with J gene TRBJ2-5; 8 nucleotides align to TRBD1. Germline V lookup: CDR1 SGHRS, CDR2 YFSETQ. Trimming at V came to 4 bases and at J to 2 bases, leaving 16 bases not matched to a gene. This CDR3 contains 18 residues. DNA for the CDR3: TGCGCCAGCAGCAAGGTGACAGGGGTCGGTTTGTGGCAAGAGACCCAGTACTTC. Translated: CASSKVTGVGLWQETQYF.

The rearrangement uses TRBV5-1 and TRBJ1-4; D is unresolved. The germline V gene has CDR1 SGHRS and CDR2 YFSETQ. V dropped 1 base and J dropped 0 bases, with 22 bases sitting between them. CDR3 length: 20 amino acids. This chain's CDR3 is CASSLWSGAPPNATNEKLFF. The DNA for the CDR3 is TGCGCCAGCAGCTTGTGGAGTGGAGCGCCTCCAAATGCAACTAATGAAAAACTGTTTTTT.

Worth noting for this clone: At the DNA level, this CDR3 is encoded by other sequences in the same sample as well. The chain has TRBV18 and TRBJ2-5; no clear D. The CDR3 sequence is 11 residues long. Germline V lookup: CDR1 KGHSH, CDR2 LQKENI. V lost 5 bases and J lost 2, with 3 bases in between. CDR3 protein: CASSSQETQYF. In DNA form, the CDR3 reads TGTGCCAGCTCATCACAAGAGACCCAGTACTTC.

V is TRBV28 and J is TRBJ1-4; 7 nucleotides align to TRBD1. With 3 bases clipped from V and 7 bases from J, the junction kept 5 bases outside the gene matches. Germline CDR1 is MDHEN and CDR2 is SYDVKM. The CDR3 totals 14 residues. The chain's CDR3 is CASSFGQAAEKLFF. The CDR3, as DNA: TGTGCCAGCAGTTTTGGACAGGCGGCTGAAAAACTGTTTTTT. Full variable domain (remainder filled in from reference TRBV28 and TRBJ1-4): DVKVTQSSRYLVKRTGEKVFLECVQDMDHENMFWYRQDPGLGLRLIYFSYDVKMKEKGDIPEGYSVSREKKERFSLILESASTNQTSMYLCASSFGQAAEKLFFGSGTQLSVL.

This chain uses TRBV5-1 with TRBJ2-1; 13 bases are shared with TRBD2. CDR1 is SGHRS, CDR2 YFSETQ, per germline. The CDR3 extends over 16 amino acids. With V trimmed by 0 bases and J by 5 bases, 2 bases remained unmatched. CDR3 in DNA: TGCGCCAGCAGCTTGGGTGGGACTAGCGGGAACAATGAGCAGTTCTTC. It codes for CASSLGGTSGNNEQFF.

V gene TRBV18 combines with J gene TRBJ1-6, with a tentative D call TRBD1 (6 bases). Germline loops: CDR1 KGHSH, CDR2 LQKENI. CDR3 length: 14 amino acids. Trimming cost V 4 bases and J 9 bases, with 13 bases left between them. CDR3 in DNA: TGTGCCAGCTCACTACAGGGTAGGGCTTCACCCCTCCACTTT. It encodes CASSLQGRASPLHF.

This clone was counted a single time. This chain connects TRBV6-2 or TRBV6-3 to TRBJ1-5, with TRBD1 identical over 7 bases. The CDR3 totals 20 residues. V was clipped by 0 bases and J by 1 base; unmatched bases: 15. CDR1 is MNHEY, CDR2 SVGEGT, per germline. DNA of the CDR3: TGTGCCAGCAGTTACTCGATCCTGGTCACAGGGGTGAGAAGCAATCAGCCCCAGCATTTT. Protein product: CASSYSILVTGVRSNQPQHF.

The sample holds one count of this clone. The gene calls are TRBV28 and TRBJ2-1; 10 positions agree with TRBD2. Germline trimming cut 6 bases from V and 4 bases from J; bases unmatched to any gene: 9. CDR1 is MDHEN, CDR2 SYDVKM, per germline. This CDR3 is 16 amino acids long. The CDR3 protein is CASSVLAGGYYNEQFF. CDR3 nucleotide sequence: TGTGCCAGCAGCGTCTTAGCGGGGGGTTATTACAATGAGCAGTTCTTC.

CDR3 coding DNA: TGTGCCAGCAGGGACAGGGACGAAAAACTGTTTTTT. Translating gives CASRDRDEKLFF. The rearrangement links TRBV2 to TRBJ1-4; 8 positions match TRBD1. CDR3 length: 12 residues. After removal of 6 bases from V and 8 bases from J, the junction contained 2 bases not matched to a gene. CDR1 and CDR2 from the germline V gene are SNHLY and FYNNEI.

There are a few counts of this clone. The chain couples TRBV6-6 to TRBJ1-3; D is unclear. V was pared by 0 bases and J by 5 bases, with 8 bases between. The CDR3 runs 14 residues. In germline, CDR1 is MNHNY, CDR2 SVGAGI (reference sequence). The CDR3 region is CASSYSGSRNTIYF. The CDR3 region has the DNA TGTGCCAGCAGTTACTCGGGGAGTAGAAACACCATATATTTT.

The V and J genes are TRBV10-3 and TRBJ1-1; no reliable D call. Trimming pared 4 bases from V and 4 bases from J, leaving 22 bases between. This CDR3 has 17 residues. From germline, CDR1 is ENHRY and CDR2 SYGVKD. The CDR3 reads CAISGRLGSGGGTEAFF. The CDR3, as DNA: TGTGCCATCAGTGGGCGTTTAGGCAGCGGAGGAGGCACTGAAGCTTTCTTT.

The rearrangement joins TRBV18 to TRBJ1-2, with TRBD1 identical over 7 bases. The junction had 7 bases not matched to a gene; V was cut back by 5 bases and J by 4 bases. CDR1 is KGHSH, CDR2 LQKENI, per germline. CDR3 length equals 14 residues. CDR3 bases: TGTGCCAGCTCAGCGGACAGGACGTCCTATGGCTACACCTTC. As protein: CASSADRTSYGYTF.

This clone was seen just once. This chain links TRBV3-1 (or the pseudogene TRBV3-2) with TRBJ2-5; 7 nucleotides match TRBD1. CDR1 is LGHDT and CDR2 is YNNKEL in the germline V gene (reference sequence). V shed 4 bases and J 4 bases; nucleotides not matched to a gene: 6. The CDR3 is 14 amino acids. The CDR3: CASSPGQPSETQYF. The CDR3 DNA follows: TGTGCCAGCAGCCCGGGACAGCCCTCAGAGACCCAGTACTTC.

The chain joins TRBV28 to TRBJ2-7, with TRBD1 matching 9 bases. The CDR3 has 14 residues. V lost 5 bases and J lost 2; bases outside the gene matches: 4. Germline assignment: CDR1 MDHEN and CDR2 SYDVKM. CDR3 loop: CASSRRQGAYEQYF. CDR3 nucleotides: TGTGCCAGCAGTAGAAGACAGGGGGCCTACGAGCAGTACTTC.

J is TRBJ2-1 and V is TRBV7-6, with 9 bases aligning to TRBD1. The CDR3 runs to 13 residues. The junction had 5 bases not matched to a gene; V was cut back by 5 bases and J by 9 bases. CDR1 SGHVS and CDR2 FNYEAQ come from the germline V gene. In DNA, the CDR3 is TGTGCCAGCAGCCGGGACAGGGACAGTGAGCAGTTCTTC. The encoded protein is CASSRDRDSEQFF.

The gene calls are TRBV10-3 and TRBJ1-1, with TRBD1 identical over 9 bases. The CDR3 loop spans 14 amino acids. Germline CDR1 ENHRY, CDR2 SYGVKD. V lost 7 bases to trimming and J lost 2 bases; unmatched junction nucleotides: 5. The CDR3 bases are TGTGCCATCACCTCGGACAGGGGAAACACTGAAGCTTTCTTT. It translates to CAITSDRGNTEAFF.

This chain connects TRBV6-2 or TRBV6-3 to TRBJ2-1; TRBD2 agrees at 8 bases. CDR1 MNHEY and CDR2 SVGEGT come from the germline V gene. The V and J ends lost 4 bases and 3 bases, in that order; junction bases with no gene match: 5. CDR3 length equals 15 residues. CDR3 residues: CASSSTSDLYNEQFF. CDR3 DNA: TGTGCCAGCAGTTCGACTAGCGACCTCTACAATGAGCAGTTCTTC.

This chain uses TRBV12-5 with TRBJ2-1; no clear D. The germline V and J ends were trimmed by 5 bases and 7 bases, with 12 bases remaining between them. CDR1 and CDR2 from the germline V gene are LGHNT and FRNRAP. The CDR3 sequence is 13 residues long. The CDR3 loop is CASGLIDWNEQFF. For the CDR3, the DNA is TGTGCTAGTGGTCTCATAGACTGGAATGAGCAGTTCTTC.

The chain combines TRBV5-4 with TRBJ2-5, with 9 bases fitting TRBD1. Germline V CDR1 and CDR2: SGHNT, YYREEE (reference sequence). The CDR3 covers 15 residues. V was pared by 1 base and J by 2 bases, with 3 bases of the junction left unmatched. The CDR3 nucleotides are TGTGCCAGCAGCTTGTACGGGACAGGGCAAGAGACCCAGTACTTC. Translating gives CASSLYGTGQETQYF.